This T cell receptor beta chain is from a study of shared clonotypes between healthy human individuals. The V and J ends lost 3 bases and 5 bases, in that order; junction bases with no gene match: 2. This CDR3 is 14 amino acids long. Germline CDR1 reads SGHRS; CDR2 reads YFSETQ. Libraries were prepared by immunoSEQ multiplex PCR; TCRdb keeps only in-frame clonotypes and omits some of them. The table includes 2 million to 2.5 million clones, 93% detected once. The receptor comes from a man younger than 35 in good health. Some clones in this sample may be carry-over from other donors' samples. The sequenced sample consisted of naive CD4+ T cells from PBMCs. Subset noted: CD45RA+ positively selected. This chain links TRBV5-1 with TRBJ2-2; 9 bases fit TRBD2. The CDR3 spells CASSSTSGTGELFF. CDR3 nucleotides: TGCGCCAGCAGCTCCACTAGCGGGACCGGGGAGCTGTTTTTT.